The 7 T cell receptor beta chains reported below all come from one sample, sequenced in a study of CD8 T cells in ankylosing spondylitis. One entry per CDR3 protein, called by TCRdb with MiXCR from the 5' RACE reads. In the table there are roughly 150,000 distinct CDR3 sequences, about 32% of which are singletons. Sequenced sample: synovial fluid, either unsorted or a sorted T cell fraction (not recorded which). Receptor source: a male donor with ankylosing spondylitis.

This clonotype was counted between two and nine times. This chain connects TRBV3-1 to TRBJ2-7; 11 bases are shared with TRBD1. The germline CDR1 and CDR2 sequences are LGHDT and YNNKEL (reference sequence). Unmatched junction bases numbered 5, after V lost 5 bases and J lost 5 bases. This CDR3 has 14 residues. The CDR3 reads CASSLRDRGNEQYF. Here the CDR3 DNA reads TGTGCCAGCAGCTTGAGGGACAGGGGGAACGAGCAGTACTTC.

The V gene is TRBV2, the J gene TRBJ1-2; D is ambiguous. CDR3 length: 13 residues. Germline V gene data show CDR1 as SNHLY and CDR2 as FYNNEI. V dropped 4 bases and J dropped 4 bases, with 10 bases sitting between them. The CDR3 region is CASSVRSLYGYTF. The DNA for the CDR3 is TGTGCCAGCAGTGTGCGGTCGCTCTATGGCTACACCTTC. Variable domain in full (rest from reference TRBV2 and TRBJ1-2): EPEVTQTPSHQVTQMGQEVILRCVPISNHLYFYWYRQILGQKVEFLVSFYNNEISEKSEIFDDQFSVERPDGSNFTLKIRSTKLEDSAMYFCASSVRSLYGYTFGSGTRLTVV.

The chain has TRBV6-1 and TRBJ2-3; TRBD1 matches 7 bases. This CDR3 comprises 14 residues. Germline loops: CDR1 MNHNS, CDR2 SASEGT. V trimming: 6 bases; J trimming: 5 bases; junction bases outside the gene matches: 8. The CDR3 region has the DNA TGTGCCAGCAGCGACGACAGGGCTGGAGATACGCAGTATTTT. Protein sequence: CASSDDRAGDTQYF.

This clonotype was observed a single time. The J gene is TRBJ2-1, the V gene TRBV6-1; 9 bases agree with TRBD2. The CDR3 has 15 amino acids. Per the germline V gene, CDR1 is MNHNS and CDR2 is SASEGT. V lost 8 bases, J lost 3 bases, and 8 bases stayed unmatched. The CDR3, as DNA: TGTGCCAGCTCCCTACTAGCGGGTAACTACAATGAGCAGTTCTTC. Translating it yields CASSLLAGNYNEQFF.

The chain recombines TRBV6-1 with TRBJ1-6; TRBD1 aligns across 7 bases. The V gene end was trimmed by 6 bases and the J gene end by 7 bases; junction bases not matched to a gene: 9. CDR3 length equals 15 residues. Germline V gene lookup returns CDR1 MNHNS and CDR2 SASEGT. In nucleotides, the CDR3 is TGTGCCAGCAGCACATCGACAGGGCCGAATTCACCCCTCCACTTT. Its protein is CASSTSTGPNSPLHF.

J is TRBJ2-1 and V is TRBV4-1, with 13 bases identical to TRBD2. CDR3 size: 19 residues. The ends lost 1 base at V and 7 bases at J; junction bases unmatched: 13. Germline values: CDR1 MGHRA, CDR2 YSYEKL. The CDR3 nucleotides read TGCGCCAGCAGCCAAGTTGCCCGGACTAGCGGGGGACTTGTAAATGAGCAGTTCTTC. Its protein product is CASSQVARTSGGLVNEQFF.

This clonotype appeared a few times. The chain has TRBV6-2 or TRBV6-3 and TRBJ1-1, with TRBD1 as a possible D gene (6 bases). Trimming took 7 bases from V and 1 from J, leaving 13 bases between them. The germline gives CDR1 MNHEY, CDR2 SVGEGT. The CDR3 has 14 amino acids. The CDR3 protein is CASTQGGGNTEAFF. The CDR3 DNA reads TGTGCCAGCACCCAAGGAGGGGGGAACACTGAAGCTTTCTTT.